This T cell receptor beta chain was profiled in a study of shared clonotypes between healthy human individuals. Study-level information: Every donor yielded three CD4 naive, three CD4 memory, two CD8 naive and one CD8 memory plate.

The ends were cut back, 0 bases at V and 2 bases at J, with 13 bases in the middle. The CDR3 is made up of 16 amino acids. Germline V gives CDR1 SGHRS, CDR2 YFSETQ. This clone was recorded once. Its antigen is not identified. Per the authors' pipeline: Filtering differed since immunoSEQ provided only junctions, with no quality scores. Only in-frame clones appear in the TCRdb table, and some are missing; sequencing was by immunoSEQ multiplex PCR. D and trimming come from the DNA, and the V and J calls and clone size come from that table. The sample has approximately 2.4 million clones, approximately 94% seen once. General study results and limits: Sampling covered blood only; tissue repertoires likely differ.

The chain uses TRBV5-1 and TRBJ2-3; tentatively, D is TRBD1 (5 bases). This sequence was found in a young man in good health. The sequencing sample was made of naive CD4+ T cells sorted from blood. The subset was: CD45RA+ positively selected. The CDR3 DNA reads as TGCGCCAGCAGCTTGGGGGTGACAGACGACACAGATACGCAGTATTTT. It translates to CASSLGVTDDTDTQYF.